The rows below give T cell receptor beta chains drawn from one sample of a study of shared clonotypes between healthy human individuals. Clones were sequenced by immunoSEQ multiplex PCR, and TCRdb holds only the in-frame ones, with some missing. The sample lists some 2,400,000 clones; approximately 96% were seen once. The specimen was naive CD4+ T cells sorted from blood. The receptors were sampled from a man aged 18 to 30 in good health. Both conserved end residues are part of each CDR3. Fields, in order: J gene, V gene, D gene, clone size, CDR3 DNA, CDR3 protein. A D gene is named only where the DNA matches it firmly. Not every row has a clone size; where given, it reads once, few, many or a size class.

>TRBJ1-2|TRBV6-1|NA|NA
TGTGCCAGCAGTTTTGGGTGGGTCGGGGGCTACACCTTC
CASSFGWVGGYTF
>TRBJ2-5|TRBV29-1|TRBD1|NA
TGCAGCGCTACAGGGGTAGAGACCCAGTACTTC
CSATGVETQYF
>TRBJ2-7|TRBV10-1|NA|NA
TGCGCCAGCAGTCCTAACGTTAGGAACGTCTACGAGCAGTACTTC
CASSPNVRNVYEQYF
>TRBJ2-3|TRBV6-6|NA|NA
TGTGCCAGCATGGACCAGGGTGTTAGCACAGATACGCAGTATTTT
CASMDQGVSTDTQYF
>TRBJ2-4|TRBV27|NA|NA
TGTGCCAGCAGTTTAACAGGGAAAAACATTCAGTACTTC
CASSLTGKNIQYF
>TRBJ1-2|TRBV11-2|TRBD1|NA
TGTGCCAGCAGCCCGGGGGACAGGGTGGCGTCCTATGGCTACACCTTC
CASSPGDRVASYGYTF
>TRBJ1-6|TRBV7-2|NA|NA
TGTGCCAGCAGCTTCATTCCGGCAGGTTCACCCCTCCACTTT
CASSFIPAGSPLHF
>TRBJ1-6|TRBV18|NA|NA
TGTGCCAGCTCCACCAGTGGGGTGGGTAATTCACCCCTCCACTTT
CASSTSGVGNSPLHF
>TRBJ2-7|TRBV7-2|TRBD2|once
TGTGCCAGCAGCCGGGGACTAGCGGGAGGTCTGGGCTACGAGCAGTACTTC
CASSRGLAGGLGYEQYF
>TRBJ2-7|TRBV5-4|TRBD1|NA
TGTGCCAGCAGTCGGCAGGGGGCCTACGAGCAGTACTTC
CASSRQGAYEQYF
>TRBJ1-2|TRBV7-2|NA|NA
TGTGCCAGCAGCTTATGGGGGTGGCAGGACAATGGCTACACCTTC
CASSLWGWQDNGYTF
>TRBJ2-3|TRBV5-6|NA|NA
TGTGCCAGCAGCAGGGGACCCACTAGCACAGATACGCAGTATTTT
CASSRGPTSTDTQYF
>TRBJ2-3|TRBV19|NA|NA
TGTGCCAGTGGCCCTCCGGGCGGACCCGATACCTCTAGCACAGATACGCAGTATTTT
CASGPPGGPDTSSTDTQYF
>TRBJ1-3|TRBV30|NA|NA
TGTGCCTGGATCCCCCGACAGATCTCTGGAAACACCATATATTTT
CAWIPRQISGNTIYF
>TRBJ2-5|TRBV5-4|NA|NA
TGTGCCAGCAGCTTGGACAGGTACCAAGAGACCCAGTACTTC
CASSLDRYQETQYF
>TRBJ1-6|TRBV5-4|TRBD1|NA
TGTGCCAGCAGCTTGGTACAGGGGGCGGGACCCCTCCACTTT
CASSLVQGAGPLHF
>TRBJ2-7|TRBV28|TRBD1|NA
TGTGCCAGCAGTTCCGTTGGGACAGCAGACGAGCAGTACTTC
CASSSVGTADEQYF
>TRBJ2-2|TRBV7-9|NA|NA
TGTGCCAGCAGTGGCGGGACAGACACCGGGGAGCTGTTTTTT
CASSGGTDTGELFF
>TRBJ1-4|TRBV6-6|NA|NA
TGTGCCAGCAACCCCGCCGGGGCGGGAGGGGAAAAACTGTTTTTT
CASNPAGAGGEKLFF
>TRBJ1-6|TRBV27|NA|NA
TGTGCCAGCAGGGACGGGAGGGTCCTTCGTTCACCCCTCCACTTT
CASRDGRVLRSPLHF
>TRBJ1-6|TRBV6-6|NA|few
TGTGCCAGCCTAGAAGCGGGTGATTCACCCCTCCACTTT
CASLEAGDSPLHF
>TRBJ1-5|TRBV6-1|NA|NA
TGTGCCAGCAGTGAAGCTAACGGCAATCAGCCCCAGCATTTT
CASSEANGNQPQHF
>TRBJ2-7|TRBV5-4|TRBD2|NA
TGTGCCAGCAGCTTAAGACTAGCGGGGGGAAGCTCCTACGAGCAGTACTTC
CASSLRLAGGSSYEQYF
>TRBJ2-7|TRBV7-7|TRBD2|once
TGTGCTAGCAGCCAAGGCGCGGGAGTAGGAGAGCAGTACTTC
CASSQGAGVGEQYF
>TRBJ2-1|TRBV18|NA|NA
TGTGCCAGCTCTCGTCTACCCCCCGGGCAGTTGGTCAATGAGCAGTTCTTC
CASSRLPPGQLVNEQFF
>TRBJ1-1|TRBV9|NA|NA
TGTGCCAGCAGGTCGGGACGGCTGAACACTGAAGCTTTCTTT
CASRSGRLNTEAFF
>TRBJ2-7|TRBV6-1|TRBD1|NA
TGTGCCAGCGCCAGACAGGGCAGGGGCGAGCAGTACTTC
CASARQGRGEQYF
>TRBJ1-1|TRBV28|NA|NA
TGTGCCAGCAGTTTTAGGGAAACTGAAGCTTTCTTT
CASSFRETEAFF
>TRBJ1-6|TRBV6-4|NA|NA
TGTGCCAGCAGGAAGACGGATAATTCACCCCTCCACTTT
CASRKTDNSPLHF